One sample yielded the 15 T cell receptor beta chains listed below, sequenced in a study of OX40 agonist ivuxolimab in advanced cancers. Profiled with immunoSEQ multiplex PCR; TCRdb holds only in-frame clones, not every one. The sample includes just under 45,000 clones, 80% seen only once; the top ten take around 3.9%. Here the sequenced sample was CD4+ or CD8+ T cells sorted from blood, taken in a trial of the OX40 agonist ivuxolimab. The receptors come from an adult with an advanced solid tumor such as melanoma, head and neck, liver or kidney cancer.

The chain uses TRBV5-1 and TRBJ2-5, with TRBD1 matching 7 bases. V trimming: 0 bases; J trimming: 11 bases; junction bases outside the gene matches: 4. CDR1 SGHRS and CDR2 YFSETQ come from the germline V gene. This CDR3 contains 12 residues. For the CDR3, the DNA is TGCGCCAGCAGCTTGGGGCAGGGGGAGCAGTACTTC. It encodes CASSLGQGEQYF.

This clone was counted between two and nine times. The chain is built from TRBV7-9 and TRBJ1-3; D remains ambiguous. Germline V gene data show CDR1 as SEHNR and CDR2 as FQNEAQ (reference sequence). This CDR3 has 13 amino acids. V lost 5 bases to trimming and J lost 3 bases, with 8 bases between them. CDR3 amino acids: CASSRDLGNTIYF. Here the CDR3 DNA reads TGTGCCAGCAGCCGAGACCTTGGAAACACCATATATTTT.

V usage is TRBV11-2 and J usage is TRBJ2-2; 8 bases map to TRBD2. V shed 4 bases, J shed 1 base, and the junction held 2 bases outside the gene matches. CDR3 length equals 15 residues. CDR1 and CDR2 from the germline V gene are SGHAT and FQNNGV. CDR3 in DNA: TGTGCCAGCAGCTCCAGCGGGGGGAACACCGGGGAGCTGTTTTTT. Translation gives CASSSSGGNTGELFF. The complete variable domain, with remaining parts taken from reference TRBV11-2 and TRBJ2-2, reads EAGVAQSPRYKIIEKRQSVAFWCNPISGHATLYWYQQILGQGPKLLIQFQNNGVVDDSQLPKDRFSAERLKGVDSTLKIQPAKLEDSAVYLCASSSSGGNTGELFFGEGSRLTVL.

This rearrangement joins TRBV5-1 to TRBJ1-1; D is undetermined. This CDR3 has 14 residues. The V and J ends lost 0 bases and 3 bases respectively, with 9 bases between them. Looked up from germline, CDR1 is SGHRS and CDR2 is YFSETQ. CDR3 in amino acids: CASSLESGYTEAFF. CDR3 sequence (DNA): TGCGCCAGCAGCTTGGAATCAGGCTACACTGAAGCTTTCTTT.

This rearrangement joins TRBV4-3 to TRBJ1-1, with D perhaps matching TRBD1 (5 bases). The CDR3 has 14 amino acids. The germline gives CDR1 LGHNA, CDR2 YSLEER. V lost 3 bases to trimming and J lost 0 bases, with 8 bases between them. The CDR3 is CASSHGALNTEAFF. The CDR3 nucleotides are TGCGCCAGCAGCCACGGGGCTTTGAACACTGAAGCTTTCTTT.

The chain carries TRBV4-2 and TRBJ2-7; no reliable D call. Trimming removed 0 bases from V and 3 bases from J, with 12 bases in between. The CDR3 is 15 amino acids. CDR1 and CDR2 (germline): LGHNA, YNFKEQ. The CDR3 protein is CASSQERDGIYEQYF. DNA of the CDR3: TGTGCCAGCAGCCAAGAGCGAGACGGTATCTACGAGCAGTACTTC.

The V and J genes are TRBV29-1 and TRBJ1-1; no reliable D call. This CDR3 has 12 residues. V gave up 4 bases and J gave up 7 bases, with 13 bases separating them. Germline assignment: CDR1 SQVTM and CDR2 ANQGSEA. CDR3 bases: TGCAGCGTTGTGAGGACCTCTGATGAAGCTTTCTTT. Translation: CSVVRTSDEAFF.

The rearrangement uses TRBV28 and TRBJ1-1, with D possibly matching TRBD1 (6 bases). The CDR3 contains 13 residues. The germline V gene has CDR1 MDHEN and CDR2 SYDVKM. V was cut by 10 bases and J by 1 base, with 13 bases left in between. CDR3 residues: CATTWGQNTEAFF. The CDR3 DNA reads as TGTGCCACCACCTGGGGGCAGAACACTGAAGCTTTCTTT.

J is TRBJ2-7 and V is TRBV5-1, with D uncertain. The V end lost 0 bases, the J end lost 4 bases, and 5 bases lay between the germline ends. Per germline, CDR1 SGHRS and CDR2 YFSETQ. The CDR3 has 12 amino acids. CDR3 DNA: TGCGCCAGCAGCTTGGTACAATACGAGCAGTACTTC. This translates into CASSLVQYEQYF.

The V gene is TRBV2, the J gene TRBJ1-6; D is unresolved. Germline assignment: CDR1 SNHLY and CDR2 FYNNEI. The CDR3 loop spans 16 amino acids. Trimming took 7 bases from V and 7 from J, leaving 20 bases between them. The chain's CDR3 is CASTVRPTTANSPLHF. The CDR3 nucleotides read TGTGCCAGCACCGTTAGACCCACAACGGCGAATTCACCCCTCCACTTT.

This chain uses TRBV11-2 with TRBJ1-4; TRBD1 is a possible D gene (6 bases). V lost 4 bases to trimming and J lost 11 bases, with 23 bases between them. Germline-derived CDR1 and CDR2 are SGHAT and FQNNGV. This CDR3 has 16 amino acids. CDR3 residues: CASSSPLQGRRGKLFF. The CDR3 DNA reads TGTGCCAGCAGCTCCCCTCTACAGGGTCGTAGGGGGAAACTGTTTTTT.

V is TRBV5-1 and J is TRBJ1-5, with 10 bases identical to TRBD1. This CDR3 spans 15 amino acids. V shed 4 bases, J shed 5 bases, and the junction held 6 bases outside the gene matches. Germline loops: CDR1 SGHRS, CDR2 YFSETQ. The CDR3 DNA reads TGCGCCAGCAGCACTGGACAGGGGGACGATCAGCCCCAGCATTTT. Residues: CASSTGQGDDQPQHF.

This chain links TRBV6-1 with TRBJ1-3; 9 nucleotides line up with TRBD1. Per germline, CDR1 MNHNS and CDR2 SASEGT. With 6 bases clipped from V and 2 bases from J, the junction kept 5 bases outside the gene matches. The CDR3 length is 15 residues. The CDR3 spells CASRNRGLAGNTIYF. The CDR3 nucleotides are TGTGCCAGCAGAAACAGGGGGCTGGCTGGAAACACCATATATTTT.

The V and J genes are TRBV27 and TRBJ1-2; TRBD1 matches at 7 bases. Germline values: CDR1 MNHEY, CDR2 SMNVEV (reference sequence). With V trimmed by 5 bases and J by 3 bases, 6 bases remained unmatched. The CDR3 covers 14 residues. The CDR3 sequence: CASSMDRRYYGYTF. CDR3 sequence (DNA): TGTGCCAGCAGTATGGACAGGCGATACTATGGCTACACCTTC.

The V gene is TRBV30, the J gene TRBJ1-4; no definite D call. Germline lookup yields CDR1 GTSNPN and CDR2 SVGIG (reference sequence). V lost 4 bases and J 0 bases, leaving 9 bases between the germline ends. This CDR3 has 14 residues. The CDR3 bases are TGTGCCTGGAATATGATTGCAACTAATGAAAAACTGTTTTTT. Amino acid sequence: CAWNMIATNEKLFF. The full variable domain, in which reference TRBV30 and TRBJ1-4 provide the parts outside the CDR3, is SQTIHQWPATLVQPVGSPLSLECTVEGTSNPNLYWYRQAAGRGLQLLFYSVGIGQISSEVPQNLSASRPQDRQFILSSKKLLLSDSGFYLCAWNMIATNEKLFFGSGTQLSVL.